This T cell receptor beta chain was captured in a study of OX40 agonist ivuxolimab in advanced cancers. Germline CDR1 SGHRS, CDR2 YFSETQ. V was trimmed by 0 bases and J by 2 bases, leaving 6 bases between them. CDR3 size: 13 residues. Measured with immunoSEQ multiplex PCR; TCRdb has only the in-frame clones, and not every one. The sample holds about 7,000 clones, 76% seen once. The genes are TRBV5-1 and TRBJ2-7; D not resolved. Material: CD4+ or CD8+ T cells sorted from blood, obtained in a trial of the OX40 agonist ivuxolimab. The clonotype originates from an adult with an advanced solid tumor such as melanoma, head and neck, liver or kidney cancer. The CDR3 loop reads CASSLELAYEQYF. CDR3 bases: TGCGCCAGCAGCTTGGAGTTGGCCTACGAGCAGTACTTC.